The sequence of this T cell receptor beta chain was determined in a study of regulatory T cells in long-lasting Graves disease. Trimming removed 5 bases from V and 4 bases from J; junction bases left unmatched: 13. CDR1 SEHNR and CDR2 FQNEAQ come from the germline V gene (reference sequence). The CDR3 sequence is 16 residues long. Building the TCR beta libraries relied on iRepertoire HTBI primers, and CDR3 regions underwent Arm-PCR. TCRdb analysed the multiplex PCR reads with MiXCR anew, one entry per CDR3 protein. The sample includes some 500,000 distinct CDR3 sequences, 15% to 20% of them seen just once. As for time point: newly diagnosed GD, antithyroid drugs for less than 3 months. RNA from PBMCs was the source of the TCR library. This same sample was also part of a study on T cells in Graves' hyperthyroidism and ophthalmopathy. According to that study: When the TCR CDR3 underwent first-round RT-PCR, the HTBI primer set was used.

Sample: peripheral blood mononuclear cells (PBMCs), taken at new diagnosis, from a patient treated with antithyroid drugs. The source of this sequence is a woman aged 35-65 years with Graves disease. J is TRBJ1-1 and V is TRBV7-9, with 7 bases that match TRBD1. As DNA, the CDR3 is TGTGCCAGCAGCCTCCCGGATAGGGGGCTTGGCACTGAAGCTTTCTTT. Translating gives CASSLPDRGLGTEAFF.